Presented here are 6 T cell receptor beta chains from one specimen sequenced in a study of T cells after yellow fever vaccination. TCRdb analysed the 5' RACE reads with MiXCR anew, one entry per CDR3 protein. Among about 73,000 distinct CDR3 sequences listed, over 7.5% were seen once. The sample in question was CD8+ T cells sorted from PBMCs, obtained on the day of the yellow fever booster vaccination. The receptors were sampled from a man aged 25 to 40 who received the YFV17D yellow fever vaccine.

This clonotype has at least ten counts. V is TRBV4-3 and J is TRBJ2-1; no definite D call. Germline-derived CDR1 and CDR2 are LGHNA and YSLEER. The V end was cut by 1 base, the J end by 4 bases, with 8 bases between. There are 14 residues in the CDR3. CDR3 amino acids: CASSQGGRYNEQFF. CDR3 DNA: TGCGCCAGCAGCCAAGGTGGAAGGTACAATGAGCAGTTCTTC.

This clonotype was counted between two and nine times. V and J are TRBV20-1 and TRBJ2-7; 8 nucleotides line up with TRBD1. Germline V gene sequence: CDR1 DFQATT, CDR2 SNEGSKA (reference sequence). The CDR3 sequence is 15 residues long. Trimming took 6 bases from V and 3 from J; bases not matched to a gene: 13. Here the CDR3 reads CSALDPGTGDYEQYF. The CDR3 region has the DNA TGCAGTGCCCTAGATCCGGGGACAGGAGACTACGAGCAGTACTTC.

This clonotype was detected only a few times. The chain uses TRBV9 and TRBJ2-7; 10 bases agree with TRBD2. Germline-derived CDR1 and CDR2 are SGDLS and YYNGEE. This CDR3 is 15 amino acids long. V dropped 4 bases and J dropped 6; count of bases not matched to a gene: 10. In nucleotides, the CDR3 is TGTGCCAGCAGCATGACGAGCGGGAGGGCCGGCGAGCAGTACTTC. Protein product: CASSMTSGRAGEQYF.

This clonotype was counted ten times or more. The rearrangement links TRBV11-3 to TRBJ2-2; 10 bases are shared with TRBD1. The CDR3 extends over 15 amino acids. Germline V CDR1 and CDR2: SGHNT, YENEEA. V lost 3 bases, J lost 3 bases, and 1 base stayed unmatched. As DNA, the CDR3 is TGTGCCAGCAGCTTGGGGACAGGGGACACCGGGGAGCTGTTTTTT. Encoded protein: CASSLGTGDTGELFF.

V is TRBV4-3 and J is TRBJ2-7; TRBD1 or TRBD2 may be the D gene (6 bases each). The CDR3 covers 16 residues. V lost 0 bases and J lost 2, with 14 bases in between. CDR1 LGHNA and CDR2 YSLEER come from the germline V gene. In nucleotides, the CDR3 is TGCGCCAGCAGCCAAGATATAGTAGGGGGGACCTACGAGCAGTACTTC. It codes for CASSQDIVGGTYEQYF.

The chain carries TRBV7-9 and TRBJ1-1, with D perhaps matching TRBD1 (5 bases). Trimming took off 6 bases at V and 2 bases at J, with 13 bases between the two ends. This CDR3 region has 14 residues. Germline CDR1 is SEHNR and CDR2 is FQNEAQ (reference sequence). The CDR3 here is CASRGGVVNTEAFF. The CDR3 DNA reads TGTGCCAGCAGGGGAGGGGTCGTTAACACTGAAGCTTTCTTT.